These 27 T cell receptor beta chains were sequenced from one sample in a study of blood T cell repertoires in COVID-19. Data came from immunoSEQ multiplex PCR; TCRdb stores just in-frame clones and leaves some out. The repertoire holds 250,000 to 400,000 clones, with 90% as singletons. Material: peripheral blood. These TCRs come from a woman in her thirties with COVID-19, enrolled during active disease.

This clone has a handful of counts. The chain combines TRBV6-1 with TRBJ1-5; maybe TRBD1 (5 bases). This CDR3 has 15 residues. With 1 base removed from V and 2 bases from J, the gap between germline ends came to 9 bases. Per germline, CDR1 MNHNS and CDR2 SASEGT. CDR3 protein: CASSEGRGGNQPQHF. Written as DNA, the CDR3 is TGTGCCAGCAGTGAAGGAAGGGGCGGCAATCAGCCCCAGCATTTT.

The V and J genes are TRBV7-2 and TRBJ2-5; 7 bases align to TRBD1. CDR1 is SGHTA, CDR2 FQGNSA, per germline. Germline trimming cut 3 bases from V and 1 base from J; bases unmatched to any gene: 2. The length of the CDR3 is 14 residues. The CDR3 protein is CASSLSGGQETQYF. In nucleotides, the CDR3 is TGTGCCAGCAGCTTGTCAGGGGGCCAAGAGACCCAGTACTTC.

The chain couples TRBV7-2 to TRBJ2-2; TRBD2 matches at 7 bases. CDR3 length: 12 residues. The germline V gene encodes CDR1 SGHTA and CDR2 FQGNSA. The junction had 2 bases not matched to a gene; V was cut back by 3 bases and J by 10 bases. The CDR3, as DNA: TGTGCCAGCAGCTTTCGGGGGGTGGAGCTGTTTTTT. It specifies CASSFRGVELFF.

This chain connects TRBV5-1 to TRBJ2-2; 8 bases map to TRBD1. Trimming cost V 0 bases and J 4 bases; bases outside gene matches: 5. Germline V gene lookup returns CDR1 SGHRS and CDR2 YFSETQ. This CDR3 comprises 16 residues. The CDR3 region is CASSLEGRGPTGELFF. The DNA of the CDR3 is TGCGCCAGCAGCTTGGAGGGCAGGGGGCCCACCGGGGAGCTGTTTTTT.

This clone was observed a single time. The V and J genes are TRBV30 and TRBJ2-2, with 8 bases identical to TRBD1. CDR1 GTSNPN and CDR2 SVGIG come from the germline V gene (reference sequence). There are 16 residues in the CDR3. The J segment lost 4 bases and the V segment lost 1 base, leaving 8 bases of the junction unmatched. The DNA for the CDR3 is TGTGCCTGGAGTGCGTCACAGGGGGTTTTCACCGGGGAGCTGTTTTTT. Its translation is CAWSASQGVFTGELFF.

The chain combines TRBV7-8 with TRBJ2-1; 12 bases are shared with TRBD1. Unmatched junction bases numbered 7, after V lost 2 bases and J lost 8 bases. Germline V gene lookup returns CDR1 SGHVS and CDR2 FQNEAQ. This CDR3 region has 16 residues. The CDR3 protein is CASSLLPGQGAHEQFF. CDR3 DNA: TGTGCCAGCAGCTTACTCCCGGGACAGGGGGCGCATGAGCAGTTCTTC.

The chain carries TRBV5-1 and TRBJ1-4; D gene uncertain. The V gene's germline CDR1 is SGHRS and CDR2 YFSETQ. CDR3 length equals 14 residues. Trimming cost V 2 bases and J 3 bases, with 8 bases left between them. DNA for the CDR3: TGCGCCAGCAGCTTCGGTACGGCTAATGAAAAACTGTTTTTT. Its protein is CASSFGTANEKLFF.

The chain employs TRBV6-5 and TRBJ2-3; 9 bases are shared with TRBD2. From germline, CDR1 is MNHEY and CDR2 SVGAGI. J gave up 5 bases and V 4 bases, and 10 bases lay outside the gene matches. This CDR3 contains 16 residues. CDR3 loop: CASSFGGRADLDTQYF. DNA of the CDR3: TGTGCCAGCAGTTTCGGCGGGAGGGCCGATTTAGATACGCAGTATTTT.

This chain joins TRBV14 and TRBJ1-1, with D unclear. V lost 1 base and J 2 bases, leaving 11 bases between the germline ends. The CDR3 consists of 15 residues. CDR1 is SGHDN and CDR2 is FVKESK in the germline V gene. This chain's CDR3 is CASSQVYLGNTEAFF. The CDR3 nucleotides read TGTGCCAGCAGCCAAGTCTACCTAGGTAACACTGAAGCTTTCTTT.

The chain joins TRBV9 to TRBJ2-1, with a tentative D call TRBD1 (6 bases). CDR1 is SGDLS and CDR2 is YYNGEE in the germline V gene. Trimming removed 4 bases at V and 10 bases at J, with 15 bases between. CDR3 size: 13 residues. CDR3 in amino acids: CASSPRWGPEQFF. CDR3 bases: TGTGCCAGCAGCCCGAGGTGGGGGCCGGAGCAGTTCTTC.

The V and J genes are TRBV20-1 and TRBJ1-1; D is undetermined. The CDR3 has 11 amino acids. The germline CDR1 and CDR2 sequences are DFQATT and SNEGSKA (reference sequence). Trimming took 5 bases from V and 2 from J, leaving 6 bases between them. This CDR3 is CSAHFNTEAFF. In nucleotides, the CDR3 is TGCAGTGCTCATTTCAACACTGAAGCTTTCTTT.

V gene TRBV30 combines with J gene TRBJ1-6; D gene ambiguous. V was clipped by 1 base and J by 7 bases, with 14 bases between them. This CDR3 is built from 15 residues. Germline V gene data show CDR1 as GTSNPN and CDR2 as SVGIG (reference sequence). The CDR3 DNA reads as TGTGCCTGGAGTGAAACACCCCGGGGAAATTCACCCCTCCACTTT. Amino acid sequence: CAWSETPRGNSPLHF.

V and J are TRBV7-9 and TRBJ1-6; unclear D gene. Looked up from germline, CDR1 is SEHNR and CDR2 is FQNEAQ (reference sequence). The ends were cut back, 3 bases at V and 5 bases at J, with 11 bases in the middle. This CDR3 comprises 15 residues. The CDR3 sequence is CASSLPIIDNSPLHF. The CDR3 DNA is TGTGCCAGCAGCTTGCCGATAATAGATAATTCACCCCTCCACTTT.

The CDR3 reads CSVDSGSETQYF. The CDR3, as DNA: TGCAGCGTTGATAGCGGGTCAGAGACCCAGTACTTC. This chain connects TRBV29-1 to TRBJ2-5, with 7 nucleotides matching TRBD2. Unmatched junction bases numbered 2, after V lost 3 bases and J lost 4 bases. The length of the CDR3 is 12 residues. The germline V gene has CDR1 SQVTM and CDR2 ANQGSEA.

This clone was detected a few times. The chain is built from TRBV5-4 and TRBJ1-2, with D unresolved. The CDR3 has 13 amino acids. V was shortened by 4 bases and J by 0 bases, with 7 bases between the two germline ends. Looked up from germline, CDR1 is SGHNT and CDR2 is YYREEE (reference sequence). CDR3 amino acids: CASSLKPNYGYTF. In nucleotides, the CDR3 is TGTGCCAGCAGCCTAAAACCTAACTATGGCTACACCTTC.

This clone was seen only once. J is TRBJ1-3 and V is TRBV7-9; D gene ambiguous. Germline V lookup: CDR1 SEHNR, CDR2 FQNEAQ (reference sequence). The CDR3 is made up of 17 amino acids. Trimming cost V 4 bases and J 1 base, with 17 bases left between them. The chain's CDR3 is CASSYPLGGRSGNTIYF. CDR3 coding DNA: TGTGCCAGCAGCTACCCTTTGGGAGGGAGGTCTGGAAACACCATATATTTT.

V gene TRBV30 combines with J gene TRBJ2-7, with TRBD1 as a possible D gene (6 bases). Germline V gene lookup returns CDR1 GTSNPN and CDR2 SVGIG (reference sequence). CDR3 length: 14 amino acids. V shed 5 bases and J shed 1 base, with 15 bases lying between them. Here the CDR3 reads CAWGQGISSYEQYF. CDR3 nucleotide sequence: TGTGCCTGGGGGCAGGGGATAAGTTCCTACGAGCAGTACTTC.

This rearrangement joins TRBV6-6 to TRBJ2-6; D not certain. CDR3 length: 12 residues. Germline-derived CDR1 and CDR2 are MNHNY and SVGAGI (reference sequence). Trimming stripped 6 bases from V and 12 bases from J, with 12 bases between. The CDR3 sequence: CASSPGYRVLTF. The DNA of the CDR3 is TGTGCCAGCAGCCCGGGTTATCGCGTCCTGACTTTC.

The CDR3 reads CASIRAGTNTGELFF. CDR3 coding DNA: TGTGCCAGTATTCGGGCGGGAACGAACACCGGGGAGCTGTTTTTT. This chain joins TRBV19 and TRBJ2-2; tentative D call: TRBD2 (6 bases). The CDR3 is 15 residues long. CDR1 LNHDA and CDR2 SQIVND come from the germline V gene (reference sequence). Trimming left V 7 bases short and J 0 bases short, with 12 bases between.

The rearrangement links TRBV29-1 to TRBJ1-5, with 7 bases fitting TRBD1. The length of the CDR3 is 12 residues. Germline CDR1 and CDR2: SQVTM and ANQGSEA. Germline trimming cut 7 bases from V and 8 bases from J; bases unmatched to any gene: 8. DNA for the CDR3: TGCAGCGCCGTGACAGGGCGGGAGCCCCAGCATTTT. Protein product: CSAVTGREPQHF.

This chain links TRBV29-1 with TRBJ1-2, with D hard to call. The CDR3 has 13 residues. CDR1 SQVTM and CDR2 ANQGSEA come from the germline V gene. The ends were cut back, 4 bases at V and 2 bases at J, with 11 bases in the middle. The CDR3 bases are TGCAGCGTTGCCCTGGGAGACAACTATGGCTACACCTTC. As protein: CSVALGDNYGYTF.

J is TRBJ1-4 and V is TRBV30; maybe TRBD1 (6 bases). The CDR3 consists of 14 residues. Per the germline V gene, CDR1 is GTSNPN and CDR2 is SVGIG (reference sequence). V was clipped by 0 bases and J by 7 bases, with 12 bases between them. CDR3 coding DNA: TGTGCCTGGAGTGTCGGTACAGGGCTTGAAAAACTGTTTTTT. Translated: CAWSVGTGLEKLFF.

The V call is TRBV19, the J call TRBJ2-7, with 8 bases aligning to TRBD2. After removal of 1 base from V and 3 bases from J, the junction contained 5 bases not matched to a gene. Germline V CDR1 and CDR2: LNHDA, SQIVND (reference sequence). CDR3 length: 15 residues. The CDR3 nucleotides read TGTGCCAGTAGTATAGGTGCGGGAGGCTTCTACGAGCAGTACTTC. Amino acids: CASSIGAGGFYEQYF.

The chain links TRBV30 to TRBJ2-1; 8 nucleotides match TRBD2. CDR1 is GTSNPN, CDR2 SVGIG, per germline (reference sequence). CDR3 size: 13 residues. The V segment lost 2 bases and the J segment 8 bases; nucleotides outside the gene matches: 5. The CDR3 nucleotides read TGTGCCTGGAGTATGGGGACTAGGGATGAGCAGTTCTTC. Protein product: CAWSMGTRDEQFF.

The chain employs TRBV5-1 and TRBJ1-2; 8 nucleotides agree with TRBD1. The V segment lost 0 bases and the J segment 6 bases; nucleotides outside the gene matches: 7. The CDR3 is 15 residues long. CDR1 and CDR2 (germline): SGHRS, YFSETQ. CDR3 bases: TGCGCCAGCAGCTTGGAAGGCAGGGGGCATGATGGCTACACCTTC. This gives the protein CASSLEGRGHDGYTF. The whole variable domain, filled in from reference TRBV5-1 and TRBJ1-2, reads KAGVTQTPRYLIKTRGQQVTLSCSPISGHRSVSWYQQTPGQGLQFLFEYFSETQRNKGNFPGRFSGRQFSNSRSEMNVSTLELGDSALYLCASSLEGRGHDGYTFGSGTRLTVV.

The chain combines TRBV5-1 with TRBJ1-3, with D perhaps TRBD1 (6 bases). V gave up 0 bases and J gave up 4 bases, with 8 bases separating them. Germline values: CDR1 SGHRS, CDR2 YFSETQ. CDR3 length: 14 residues. The CDR3 is CASSLDRAGNTIYF. CDR3 DNA sequence: TGCGCCAGCAGCTTGGACAGGGCCGGAAACACCATATATTTT.

The chain is built from TRBV2 and TRBJ2-2; D is perhaps TRBD1 (6 bases). CDR1 is SNHLY, CDR2 FYNNEI, per germline. The CDR3 sequence is 14 residues long. Between the trimmed V and J ends, which lost 8 bases and 1 base, there was a span of 11 bases. DNA of the CDR3: TGTGCCAGCTTAAGGGGGATGAACACCGGGGAGCTGTTTTTT. As protein: CASLRGMNTGELFF.